These 8 T cell receptor beta chains originate from one sample sequenced in a study of cytomegalovirus exposure and HLA in healthy donors. The primer mix had 60 Vbeta and 13 Jbeta primers. Produced via immunoSEQ multiplex PCR; TCRdb's table is partial and in-frame only. The data contain about 120,000 clones, more than 65% of them seen just once; the ten biggest clones take up approximately 9.9%. Sequenced input: PBMCs. The receptors here all came from a man aged 35 to 55 in good health and CMV-seropositive.

As regards this clone: A read error may produce the germline difference seen at one junction end. The rearrangement joins TRBV7-9 to TRBJ2-2; tentatively, D is TRBD1 (5 bases). Germline loops: CDR1 SEHNR, CDR2 FQNEAQ (reference sequence). The length of the CDR3 is 16 residues. The DNA for the CDR3 is TGTTCCAGCAGCTTAGGGCTCAGGGATCCCTCCTGGGAGCTGTTTTTT. Residues: CSSSLGLRDPSWELFF.

The chain uses TRBV18 and TRBJ2-7; D remains ambiguous. This CDR3 is 13 amino acids long. Germline loops: CDR1 KGHSH, CDR2 LQKENI. With 0 bases removed from V and 5 bases from J, the gap between germline ends came to 8 bases. In DNA form, the CDR3 reads TGTGCCAGCTCACCACCACCTACCGACGAGCAGTACTTC. Its protein is CASSPPPTDEQYF. Variable domain in full (rest from reference TRBV18 and TRBJ2-7): NAGVMQNPRHLVRRRGQEARLRCSPMKGHSHVYWYRQLPEEGLKFMVYLQKENIIDESGMPKERFSAEFPKEGPSILRIQQVVRGDSAAYFCASSPPPTDEQYFGPGTRLTVT.

V usage is TRBV7-2 and J usage is TRBJ2-1; D uncertain. The CDR3 totals 13 residues. With 1 base removed from V and 8 bases from J, the gap between germline ends came to 9 bases. Germline CDR1 is SGHTA and CDR2 is FQGNSA. The CDR3 protein is CASSLGVFDEQFF. In DNA form, the CDR3 reads TGTGCCAGCAGCTTAGGAGTTTTTGATGAGCAGTTCTTC.

A word on this clone: An end of the junction differs from the germline gene, which may be a read error. Other nucleotide sequences from this sample produce the same CDR3. This rearrangement joins TRBV7-9 to TRBJ2-6; D perhaps matches TRBD1 (5 bases). In germline, CDR1 is SEHNR, CDR2 FQNEAQ (reference sequence). This CDR3 comprises 18 residues. CDR3: CASSFTGWTKSGANVLTF. CDR3 coding DNA: TGTGCCAGCAGCTTCACAGGTTGGACGAAATCTGGGGCCAACGTCTTGACTTTC.

The chain is built from TRBV7-6 and TRBJ2-2; the match to TRBD1 covers 9 bases. The CDR3 length is 16 residues. Germline V CDR1 and CDR2: SGHVS, FNYEAQ. The trim removed 5 bases at V and 4 bases at J, leaving 8 bases unmatched. The CDR3 DNA reads as TGTGCCAGCAGCCCCCGGGACAGGGTAGGCACCGGGGAGCTGTTTTTT. It is translated as CASSPRDRVGTGELFF.

This clone has a handful of counts. The chain employs TRBV9 and TRBJ2-5; D uncertain. This CDR3 spans 14 amino acids. V was shortened by 4 bases and J by 4 bases, with 14 bases between the two germline ends. Looked up from germline, CDR1 is SGDLS and CDR2 is YYNGEE. In nucleotides, the CDR3 is TGTGCCAGCAGCCCGCCCGGTTTGCGAGAGACCCAGTACTTC. Protein: CASSPPGLRETQYF.

The gene calls are TRBV7-9 and TRBJ2-7; 9 nucleotides align to TRBD1. This CDR3 comprises 16 residues. The V gene's germline CDR1 is SEHNR and CDR2 FQNEAQ (reference sequence). The V gene end was trimmed by 1 base and the J gene end by 3 bases; junction bases not matched to a gene: 7. This CDR3 reads CASSLEGQGLFYEQYF. Here the CDR3 DNA reads TGTGCCAGCAGCTTAGAGGGACAGGGCCTCTTCTACGAGCAGTACTTC.

The genes are TRBV28 and TRBJ2-7, with 10 positions matching TRBD2. The CDR3 runs to 12 residues. V dropped 5 bases and J dropped 7; count of bases not matched to a gene: 2. Germline V gene sequence: CDR1 MDHEN, CDR2 SYDVKM. This chain's CDR3 is CASSVLAGEQYF. In DNA, the CDR3 is TGTGCCAGCAGTGTACTAGCGGGGGAGCAGTACTTC. The full variable domain, its missing parts supplied by reference TRBV28 and TRBJ2-7, is DVKVTQSSRYLVKRTGEKVFLECVQDMDHENMFWYRQDPGLGLRLIYFSYDVKMKEKGDIPEGYSVSREKKERFSLILESASTNQTSMYLCASSVLAGEQYFGPGTRLTVT.